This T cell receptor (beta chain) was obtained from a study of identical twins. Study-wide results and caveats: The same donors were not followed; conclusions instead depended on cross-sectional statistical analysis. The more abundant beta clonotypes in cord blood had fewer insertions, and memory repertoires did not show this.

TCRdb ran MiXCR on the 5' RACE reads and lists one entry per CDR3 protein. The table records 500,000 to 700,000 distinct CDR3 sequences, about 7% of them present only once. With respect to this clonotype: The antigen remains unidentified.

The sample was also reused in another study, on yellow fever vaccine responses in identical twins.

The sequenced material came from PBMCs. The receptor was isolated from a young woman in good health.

The DNA of the CDR3 is TGTGCCAGCAGTTACTTAAACCCAGTGGGTTACAATGAGCAGTTCTTC. Its translation is CASSYLNPVGYNEQFF. J is TRBJ2-1 and V is TRBV6-6; D is uncertain. The CDR3 has 16 residues. Germline V gives CDR1 MNHNY, CDR2 SVGAGI (reference sequence). V lost 1 base to trimming and J lost 4 bases, with 14 bases between them.